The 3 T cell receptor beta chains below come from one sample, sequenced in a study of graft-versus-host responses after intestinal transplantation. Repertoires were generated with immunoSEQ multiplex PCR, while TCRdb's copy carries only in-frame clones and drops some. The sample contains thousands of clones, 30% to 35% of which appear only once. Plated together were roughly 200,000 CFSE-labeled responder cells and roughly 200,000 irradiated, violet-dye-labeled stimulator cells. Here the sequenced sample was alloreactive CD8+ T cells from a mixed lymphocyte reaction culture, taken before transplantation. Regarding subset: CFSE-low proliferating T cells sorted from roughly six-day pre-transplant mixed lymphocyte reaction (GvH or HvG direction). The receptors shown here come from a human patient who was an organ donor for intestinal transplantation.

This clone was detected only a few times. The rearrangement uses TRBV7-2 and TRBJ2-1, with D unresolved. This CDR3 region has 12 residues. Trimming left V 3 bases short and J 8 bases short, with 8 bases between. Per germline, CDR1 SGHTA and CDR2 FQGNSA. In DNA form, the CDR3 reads TGTGCCAGCAGCTTTATCAGTGATGAGCAGTTCTTC. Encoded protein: CASSFISDEQFF. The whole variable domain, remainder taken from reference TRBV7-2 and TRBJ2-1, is GAGVSQSPSNKVTEKGKDVELRCDPISGHTALYWYRQSLGQGLEFLIYFQGNSAPDKSGLPSDRFSAERTGGSVSTLTIQRTQQEDSAVYLCASSFISDEQFFGPGTRLTVL.

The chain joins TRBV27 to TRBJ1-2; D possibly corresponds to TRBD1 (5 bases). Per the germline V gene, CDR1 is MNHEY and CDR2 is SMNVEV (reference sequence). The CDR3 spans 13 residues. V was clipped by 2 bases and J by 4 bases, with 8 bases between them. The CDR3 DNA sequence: TGTGCCAGCAGTTTAGGGGCCTCCTATGGCTACACCTTC. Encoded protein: CASSLGASYGYTF.

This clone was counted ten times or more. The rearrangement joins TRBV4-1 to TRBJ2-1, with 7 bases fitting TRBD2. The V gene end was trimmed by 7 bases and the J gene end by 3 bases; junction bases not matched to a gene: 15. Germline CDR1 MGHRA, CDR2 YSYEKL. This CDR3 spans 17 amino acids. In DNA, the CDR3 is TGCGCCAGCAACCCGAGGGGATGGACTAGGCGCTACAATGAGCAGTTCTTC. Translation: CASNPRGWTRRYNEQFF.